A single sample is the source of the 3 T cell receptor beta chains below, sequenced in a study of blood T cell repertoires in COVID-19. Clones were sequenced by immunoSEQ multiplex PCR, and TCRdb holds only the in-frame ones, with some missing. The repertoire includes roughly 100,000 clones, around 87% of them detected once, and approximately 15% sits in the top ten. The sequenced sample consisted of peripheral blood. These receptors all stem from a man aged 45-65 years with acute or convalescent COVID-19.

J is TRBJ1-6 and V is TRBV5-4; D is perhaps TRBD1 (5 bases). This CDR3 comprises 13 residues. The V end lost 3 bases, the J end lost 10 bases, and 11 bases lay between the germline ends. Germline V gene data show CDR1 as SGHNT and CDR2 as YYREEE (reference sequence). The chain's CDR3 is CASSYDSPSPLHF. As DNA, the CDR3 is TGTGCCAGCAGCTACGACAGCCCGTCACCCCTCCACTTT.

The chain uses TRBV9 and TRBJ2-7, with 13 positions matching TRBD2. Germline CDR1 reads SGDLS; CDR2 reads YYNGEE. The CDR3 is 16 residues long. V lost 3 bases to trimming and J lost 7 bases; unmatched junction nucleotides: 10. CDR3 nucleotides: TGTGCCAGCAGCGCCTCCGGACTAGCGGGAGCAGAAGAGCAGTACTTC. Protein product: CASSASGLAGAEEQYF.

The rearrangement links TRBV15 to TRBJ2-2; TRBD2 matches 15 bases. J was trimmed by 6 bases and V by 1 base; bases with no gene match: 3. CDR1 is LNHNV and CDR2 is YYDKDF in the germline V gene (reference sequence). The CDR3 loop spans 17 amino acids. The DNA of the CDR3 is TGTGCCACCAGCAGAGGGGGGACTAGCGGGAGGTCCGGGGAGCTGTTTTTT. Encoded protein: CATSRGGTSGRSGELFF.